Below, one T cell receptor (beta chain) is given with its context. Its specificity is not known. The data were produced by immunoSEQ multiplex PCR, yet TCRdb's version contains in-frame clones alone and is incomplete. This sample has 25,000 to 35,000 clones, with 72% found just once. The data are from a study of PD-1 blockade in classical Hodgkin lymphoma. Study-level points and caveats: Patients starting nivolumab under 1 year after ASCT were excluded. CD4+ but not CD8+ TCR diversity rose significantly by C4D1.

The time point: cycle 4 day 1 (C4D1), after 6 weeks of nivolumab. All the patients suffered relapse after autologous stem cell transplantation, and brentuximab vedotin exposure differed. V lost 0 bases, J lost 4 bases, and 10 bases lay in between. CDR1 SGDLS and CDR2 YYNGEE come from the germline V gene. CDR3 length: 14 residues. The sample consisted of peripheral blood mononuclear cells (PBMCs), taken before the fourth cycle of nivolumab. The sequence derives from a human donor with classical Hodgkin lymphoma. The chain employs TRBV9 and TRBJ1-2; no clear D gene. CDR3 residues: CASSVAAGTYGYTF. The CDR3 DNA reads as TGTGCCAGCAGCGTAGCAGCAGGAACCTATGGCTACACCTTC.